Listed here are 24 T cell receptor beta chains from one sample, sequenced in a study of cytomegalovirus exposure and HLA in healthy donors. Primers included in the PCR were 60 Vbeta and 13 Jbeta primers. Method: immunoSEQ multiplex PCR; TCRdb's copy keeps in-frame clones and lacks some. The sample has more than 150,000 clones; 70% to 90% are singletons. The material sequenced was PBMCs. Source of these receptors: a woman aged 18 to 35 in good health and CMV-seronegative.

This chain connects TRBV7-9 to TRBJ2-7; TRBD2 aligns across 8 bases. In germline, CDR1 is SEHNR, CDR2 FQNEAQ (reference sequence). J was trimmed by 1 base and V by 5 bases; bases with no gene match: 4. This CDR3 contains 14 residues. This CDR3 is CASSPGGLSYEQYF. The CDR3 DNA is TGTGCCAGCAGCCCGGGGGGGCTATCCTACGAGCAGTACTTC. Based on the CDR3 plus reference TRBV7-9 and TRBJ2-7, the full variable domain is DTGVSQNPRHKITKRGQNVTFRCDPISEHNRLYWYRQTLGQGPEFLTYFQNEAQLEKSRLLSDRFSAERPKGSFSTLEIQRTEQGDSAMYLCASSPGGLSYEQYFGPGTRLTVT.

This rearrangement joins TRBV5-1 to TRBJ1-2; 7 bases map to TRBD1. Germline loops: CDR1 SGHRS, CDR2 YFSETQ. This CDR3 spans 14 amino acids. V lost 4 bases, J lost 8 bases, and 11 bases stayed unmatched. The CDR3 is CASSTVGDSEGYTF. The CDR3 region has the DNA TGCGCCAGCAGCACGGTTGGGGACAGTGAAGGCTACACCTTC.

The V gene is TRBV9, the J gene TRBJ2-7; 9 bases line up with TRBD2. V dropped 3 bases and J dropped 4; count of bases not matched to a gene: 14. Germline CDR1 is SGDLS and CDR2 is YYNGEE. There are 17 residues in the CDR3. The DNA of the CDR3 is TGTGCCAGCAGCGATCCTCAGCGGGGGGCCCGGGGTTACGAGCAGTACTTC. Protein product: CASSDPQRGARGYEQYF.

The chain employs TRBV7-9 and TRBJ1-5, with 10 bases identical to TRBD1. The germline gives CDR1 SEHNR, CDR2 FQNEAQ (reference sequence). V lost 0 bases to trimming and J lost 7 bases; unmatched junction nucleotides: 6. The CDR3 covers 16 residues. The CDR3 DNA follows: TGTGCCAGCAGCTTAGCTCGACAGGGGGCCGGGCAGCCCCAGCATTTT. Protein product: CASSLARQGAGQPQHF.

The chain uses TRBV9 and TRBJ1-1, with a tentative D call TRBD1 (5 bases). Germline assignment: CDR1 SGDLS and CDR2 YYNGEE. V dropped 0 bases and J dropped 0 bases, with 9 bases sitting between them. This CDR3 region has 15 residues. The CDR3 sequence is CASSVGPGMNTEAFF. In DNA form, the CDR3 reads TGTGCCAGCAGCGTAGGTCCAGGGATGAACACTGAAGCTTTCTTT.

The genes are TRBV28 and TRBJ1-1, with D tentatively TRBD1 (6 bases). Germline assignment: CDR1 MDHEN and CDR2 SYDVKM. V was trimmed by 2 bases and J by 5 bases, leaving 15 bases between them. The CDR3 is 15 amino acids. The CDR3 nucleotides read TGTGCCAGCAGTTTAATATTCAGGGGAGGGACTGAAGCTTTCTTT. This codes for CASSLIFRGGTEAFF.

This chain connects TRBV27 to TRBJ1-1; 8 positions agree with TRBD1. V shed 7 bases, J shed 1 base, and the junction held 5 bases outside the gene matches. Germline CDR1 and CDR2: MNHEY and SMNVEV (reference sequence). The length of the CDR3 is 14 residues. CDR3 sequence: CASIHRGRNTEAFF. In nucleotides, the CDR3 is TGTGCCAGCATTCACAGGGGGAGGAACACTGAAGCTTTCTTT.

This sequence joins TRBV28 and TRBJ2-5, with 8 bases aligning to TRBD2. The last part of the DNA fits TRBJ2-7 better; the J call may be wrong. Germline V lookup: CDR1 MDHEN, CDR2 SYDVKM. This CDR3 has 15 amino acids. The CDR3 DNA is TGTGCCAGCAGTCCCGCGGGGGGTCCCAACTACGAGCAGTACTTC. The encoded protein is CASSPAGGPNYEQYF.

This clone appeared a single time. The J gene is TRBJ1-6, the V gene TRBV28; D is uncertain. The CDR3 runs 15 residues. The V and J ends lost 5 bases and 5 bases respectively, with 13 bases between them. From germline, CDR1 is MDHEN and CDR2 SYDVKM. CDR3 amino acids: CASSLLAGNNSPLHF. CDR3 DNA sequence: TGTGCCAGCAGTCTACTCGCGGGTAATAATTCACCCCTCCACTTT.

The rearrangement uses TRBV7-2 and TRBJ2-5, with TRBD2 identical over 12 bases. Germline trimming cut 4 bases from V and 7 bases from J; bases unmatched to any gene: 10. This CDR3 has 16 residues. Germline CDR1 SGHTA, CDR2 FQGNSA. CDR3 sequence (DNA): TGTGCCAGCAGCTCTGGACTAGCGGGGAGCAGAAGGACCCAGTACTTC. Its protein product is CASSSGLAGSRRTQYF.

The chain combines TRBV28 with TRBJ2-2; a possible D gene is TRBD2 (5 bases). CDR3 length: 11 residues. Germline values: CDR1 MDHEN, CDR2 SYDVKM. V was cut by 9 bases and J by 9 bases, with 11 bases left in between. CDR3: CASSGIRELFF. As DNA, the CDR3 is TGTGCCAGTTCCGGGATAAGGGAGCTGTTTTTT.

DNA of the CDR3: TGTGCCAGCAGTATGACAGGGGCAGGAGAAAAACTGTTTTTT. It codes for CASSMTGAGEKLFF. The chain couples TRBV6-5 to TRBJ1-4; 8 bases agree with TRBD1. Unmatched junction bases numbered 7, after V lost 5 bases and J lost 8 bases. The germline V gene has CDR1 MNHEY and CDR2 SVGAGI. CDR3 length equals 14 residues.

The rearrangement uses TRBV15 and TRBJ2-3; TRBD2 matches 8 bases. J lost 3 bases, V lost 0 bases, and 5 bases had no gene match. Per the germline V gene, CDR1 is LNHNV and CDR2 is YYDKDF (reference sequence). The CDR3 covers 16 residues. CDR3 sequence: CATSRDRGLVTDTQYF. DNA for the CDR3: TGTGCCACCAGCAGAGATCGGGGACTAGTAACAGATACGCAGTATTTT.

The V gene is TRBV10-1, the J gene TRBJ1-2, with D perhaps TRBD1 (6 bases). V was pared by 7 bases and J by 1 base, with 10 bases between. CDR1 is WNHNN, CDR2 SYGVQD, per germline (reference sequence). This CDR3 is built from 13 residues. CDR3 sequence (DNA): TGCGCCAGCAACCGGACAGATAACTATGGCTACACCTTC. This gives the protein CASNRTDNYGYTF.

V is TRBV2 and J is TRBJ1-5, with D unresolved. The V end was cut by 2 bases, the J end by 5 bases, with 7 bases between. This CDR3 contains 13 residues. Germline loops: CDR1 SNHLY, CDR2 FYNNEI. The CDR3 loop reads CASSEWADQPQHF. CDR3 bases: TGTGCCAGCAGTGAATGGGCAGATCAGCCCCAGCATTTT.

V is TRBV6-5 and J is TRBJ2-7, with 7 nucleotides matching TRBD1. CDR3 length: 16 amino acids. After removal of 4 bases from V and 0 bases from J, the junction contained 9 bases not matched to a gene. Germline loops: CDR1 MNHEY, CDR2 SVGAGI. The CDR3 loop reads CASSWSGTAVSYEQYF. Written as DNA, the CDR3 is TGTGCCAGCAGTTGGTCCGGGACAGCCGTCTCCTACGAGCAGTACTTC.

Only a few counts were recorded for this clone. The chain employs TRBV6-1 and TRBJ2-5; a weak D match, TRBD2 (5 bases). The CDR3 is 15 residues long. V was shortened by 3 bases and J by 7 bases, with 18 bases between the two germline ends. The germline CDR1 and CDR2 sequences are MNHNS and SASEGT. CDR3 in amino acids: CASSDWVAPKGTQYF. DNA for the CDR3: TGTGCCAGCAGTGATTGGGTAGCGCCCAAGGGGACCCAGTACTTC.

V is TRBV19 and J is TRBJ2-1, with 9 bases matching TRBD2. The CDR3 sequence is 19 residues long. Germline CDR1 LNHDA, CDR2 SQIVND (reference sequence). J lost 0 bases, V lost 5 bases, and 14 bases had no gene match. CDR3 nucleotides: TGTGCCAGTAGTCCACAGCGGGGGGCAGGAGCAATCTCCTACAATGAGCAGTTCTTC. Translation: CASSPQRGAGAISYNEQFF.

The chain is built from TRBV28 and TRBJ1-2, with 9 bases fitting TRBD1. CDR3 length: 19 residues. Germline loops: CDR1 MDHEN, CDR2 SYDVKM. V gave up 8 bases and J gave up 1 base; unmatched junction bases: 20. CDR3 sequence (DNA): TGTGCCAGCGACAGGGGGGGCGCATACTTCAGAAAGGATAACTATGGCTACACCTTC. Residues: CASDRGGAYFRKDNYGYTF.

CDR3 amino acids: CASSLATGSHGGYTF. The CDR3 DNA reads TGCGCCAGCAGCTTGGCTACAGGCTCCCACGGTGGCTACACCTTC. The V and J genes are TRBV5-1 and TRBJ1-2; possibly TRBD1 for D (5 bases). V gave up 0 bases and J gave up 7 bases, with 16 bases separating them. The germline V gene encodes CDR1 SGHRS and CDR2 YFSETQ. CDR3 size: 15 residues.

The chain uses TRBV28 and TRBJ1-4; 9 nucleotides line up with TRBD1. The J segment lost 6 bases and the V segment lost 4 bases, leaving 9 bases of the junction unmatched. CDR3 length: 16 amino acids. The V gene's germline CDR1 is MDHEN and CDR2 SYDVKM. This chain's CDR3 is CASSSLPGQGDEKLFF. CDR3 nucleotide sequence: TGTGCCAGCAGTTCACTCCCGGGACAGGGAGATGAAAAACTGTTTTTT.

The chain couples TRBV5-4 to TRBJ2-7; D perhaps matches TRBD2 (5 bases). CDR3 length: 15 amino acids. Germline V gene sequence: CDR1 SGHNT, CDR2 YYREEE (reference sequence). The ends were cut back, 2 bases at V and 3 bases at J, with 15 bases in the middle. CDR3 amino acids: CASSFGGTAGYEQYF. In DNA, the CDR3 is TGTGCCAGCAGCTTTGGCGGCACGGCGGGCTACGAGCAGTACTTC. The variable domain in full, with the rest retrieved from reference TRBV5-4 and TRBJ2-7, is ETGVTQSPTHLIKTRGQQVTLRCSSQSGHNTVSWYQQALGQGPQFIFQYYREEENGRGNFPPRFSGLQFPNYSSELNVNALELDDSALYLCASSFGGTAGYEQYFGPGTRLTVT.

Details on this clone: The germline gene is not matched at one end of the junction; a read error may be the cause. The chain links TRBV7-7 to TRBJ2-2; D uncertain. CDR3 length equals 12 residues. Germline V gives CDR1 SSHAT, CDR2 FNYEAQ (reference sequence). This CDR3 is CASSRERGELFF. The CDR3, as DNA: TGTGCTAGCAGCCGAGAACGCGGGGAGCTGTTTTTT. The variable domain in full, completed from reference TRBV7-7 and TRBJ2-2, reads GAGVSQSPRYKVTKRGQDVTLRCDPISSHATLYWYQQALGQGPEFLTYFNYEAQPDKSGLPSDRFSAERPEGSISTLTIQRTEQRDSAMYRCASSRERGELFFGEGSRLTVL.

This sequence joins TRBV18 and TRBJ2-1; TRBD2 matches 8 bases. Germline lookup yields CDR1 KGHSH and CDR2 LQKENI. The ends lost 6 bases at V and 4 bases at J; junction bases unmatched: 8. The CDR3 spans 15 residues. CDR3: CASSPGGGTYNEQFF. CDR3 sequence (DNA): TGTGCCAGCTCCCCCGGCGGGGGGACATACAATGAGCAGTTCTTC.